A single sample gave rise to the 15 T cell receptor beta chains below, sequenced in a study of CD8 T cells in ankylosing spondylitis. TCRdb ran MiXCR on the 5' RACE reads and lists one entry per CDR3 protein. The data contain 40,000 or so distinct CDR3 sequences, around a tenth of them singletons. The sample consisted of blood, either unsorted or a sorted T cell fraction (not recorded which). The receptor source for this set is a male donor with ankylosing spondylitis or in good health (not recorded which).

This clonotype has at least ten counts. This chain links TRBV10-2 with TRBJ2-5, with D tentatively TRBD1 or TRBD2 (5 bases each). The CDR3 is made up of 14 amino acids. Looked up from germline, CDR1 is WSHSY and CDR2 is SAAADI. The V gene lost 0 bases and the J gene lost 5 bases, with 10 bases spanning the gap. DNA for the CDR3: TGCGCCAGCAGTGAGTCGAGGGGTTCGGAGACCCAGTACTTC. Translation gives CASSESRGSETQYF.

A few counts support this clonotype. The rearrangement joins TRBV5-6 to TRBJ2-3; a weak D match, TRBD2 (6 bases). Looked up from germline, CDR1 is SGHDT and CDR2 is YYEEEE. Trimming removed 2 bases from V and 6 bases from J, with 13 bases in between. The CDR3 is made up of 14 amino acids. CDR3 amino acids: CASSLLAGIDTQYF. The CDR3 bases are TGTGCCAGCAGCTTACTAGCCGGGATTGATACGCAGTATTTT.

In this sample, this clonotype turned up a few times. The CDR3 loop is CSANYGQGAGNTIYF. CDR3 in DNA: TGCAGTGCTAATTATGGACAGGGCGCTGGAAACACCATATATTTT. This chain links TRBV20-1 with TRBJ1-3; 8 bases line up with TRBD1. In germline, CDR1 is DFQATT, CDR2 SNEGSKA (reference sequence). The CDR3 consists of 15 residues. V trimming: 4 bases; J trimming: 2 bases; junction bases outside the gene matches: 7.

This clonotype appeared many times. The rearrangement links TRBV7-2 to TRBJ2-7; no reliable D call. CDR1 and CDR2 (germline): SGHTA, FQGNSA. V was trimmed by 4 bases and J by 5 bases, leaving 12 bases between them. The CDR3 is 13 amino acids. The CDR3 protein is CASSYWVGDEQYF. Written as DNA, the CDR3 is TGTGCCAGCAGCTATTGGGTTGGGGACGAGCAGTACTTC.

The table lists this clonotype with many counts. The chain joins TRBV5-5 to TRBJ1-2; D is possibly TRBD1 (5 bases). CDR1 and CDR2 from the germline V gene are SGHKS and YYEKEE (reference sequence). The CDR3 is 14 amino acids. The V gene lost 2 bases and the J gene lost 3 bases, with 11 bases spanning the gap. CDR3 loop: CASSFAGEDYGYTF. For the CDR3, the DNA is TGTGCCAGCAGCTTTGCGGGGGAGGACTATGGCTACACCTTC.

This clonotype was seen a few times. The genes are TRBV6-2 or TRBV6-3 and TRBJ1-1, with a possible D match to TRBD1 (5 bases). Trimming left V 4 bases short and J 4 bases short, with 13 bases between. Looked up from germline, CDR1 is MNHEY and CDR2 is SVGEGT. The CDR3 runs 14 residues. CDR3 loop: CASSLTAARTEAFF. The CDR3 DNA follows: TGTGCCAGCAGTTTGACAGCGGCGCGCACTGAAGCTTTCTTT.

This clonotype was seen a few times. This chain links TRBV12-5 with TRBJ2-1, with 9 bases aligning to TRBD1. This CDR3 is 15 amino acids long. J was trimmed by 8 bases and V by 1 base; bases with no gene match: 6. Germline CDR1 reads LGHNT; CDR2 reads FRNRAP. CDR3 sequence reads: CASGLGQGGGDEQFF. The CDR3 DNA follows: TGTGCTAGTGGTTTGGGACAGGGGGGGGGCGATGAGCAGTTCTTC.

This clonotype showed up many times. The J gene is TRBJ2-1, the V gene TRBV6-2 or TRBV6-3; 8 bases agree with TRBD1. J was trimmed by 7 bases and V by 4 bases; bases with no gene match: 9. The CDR3 contains 15 residues. Germline loops: CDR1 MNHEY, CDR2 SVGEGT. The CDR3 sequence: CASSSAGTGRNEQFF. The DNA for the CDR3 is TGTGCCAGCAGTTCCGCCGGGACAGGACGAAATGAGCAGTTCTTC.

This clonotype was seen at least ten times. The gene calls are TRBV6-2 or TRBV6-3 and TRBJ1-5; D unclear. This CDR3 contains 15 residues. In germline, CDR1 is MNHEY, CDR2 SVGEGT. Trimming took 5 bases from V and 3 from J, leaving 14 bases between them. The CDR3 region is CASSLTAGLNQPQHF. The CDR3 DNA reads as TGTGCCAGCAGTCTTACCGCGGGCCTCAATCAGCCCCAGCATTTT.

Comment on this clonotype: The germline gene is not matched at one end of the junction; a read error may be the cause. The chain joins TRBV7-7 to TRBJ2-1, with D possibly matching TRBD2 (5 bases). CDR3 length: 13 amino acids. From germline, CDR1 is SSHAT and CDR2 FNYEAQ (reference sequence). For the CDR3, the DNA is TGTGCTAGCAGCTTAGAGTTCGGGGATGAGCAGTTCTTC. Its protein product is CASSLEFGDEQFF.

This clonotype has a count of ten or more. The CDR3 bases are TGCGCCAGCAGCCCGACCAGCGGGAGGGCCTTATACGAGCAGTACTTC. Translating it yields CASSPTSGRALYEQYF. V and J are TRBV5-1 and TRBJ2-7; 10 positions agree with TRBD2. Germline trimming cut 4 bases from V and 4 bases from J; bases unmatched to any gene: 11. The CDR3 has 16 amino acids. Germline assignment: CDR1 SGHRS and CDR2 YFSETQ. The whole variable domain, remainder taken from reference TRBV5-1 and TRBJ2-7, is KAGVTQTPRYLIKTRGQQVTLSCSPISGHRSVSWYQQTPGQGLQFLFEYFSETQRNKGNFPGRFSGRQFSNSRSEMNVSTLELGDSALYLCASSPTSGRALYEQYFGPGTRLTVT.

This clonotype showed up just a few times. V and J are TRBV7-8 and TRBJ2-3; D tentatively fits TRBD1 or TRBD2 (8 bases each). Germline V lookup: CDR1 SGHVS, CDR2 FQNEAQ. The germline V and J ends were trimmed by 5 bases and 4 bases, with 22 bases remaining between them. The CDR3 totals 17 residues. The CDR3 sequence is CASSPRTGTSGADTQYF. The CDR3 nucleotides read TGTGCCAGCAGCCCACGGACAGGGACTAGTGGGGCAGATACGCAGTATTTT.

The J gene is TRBJ1-1, the V gene TRBV19; D not resolved. This CDR3 comprises 14 residues. Germline V gene data show CDR1 as LNHDA and CDR2 as SQIVND (reference sequence). Trimming cost V 7 bases and J 7 bases, with 19 bases left between them. The CDR3 spells CASNQLRSAGEAFF. The DNA of the CDR3 is TGTGCCAGTAACCAGTTAAGGAGCGCTGGTGAAGCTTTCTTT.

The CDR3 here is CATRPADSSYGYTF. In DNA, the CDR3 is TGTGCCACCCGCCCGGCGGACAGCTCTTATGGCTACACCTTC. The V gene is TRBV10-3, the J gene TRBJ1-2; tentative D call: TRBD1 (6 bases). The germline gives CDR1 ENHRY, CDR2 SYGVKD. The CDR3 is made up of 14 amino acids. V lost 10 bases and J 5 bases, leaving 20 bases between the germline ends.

This clonotype was recorded at least ten times. The CDR3 sequence: CSARVGLARNEQFF. As DNA, the CDR3 is TGCAGTGCTAGAGTAGGACTAGCGAGGAATGAGCAGTTCTTC. The V and J genes are TRBV20-1 and TRBJ2-1; TRBD2 matches at 9 bases. The V gene's germline CDR1 is DFQATT and CDR2 SNEGSKA (reference sequence). The CDR3 loop spans 14 amino acids. Losses at the gene ends were 1 base for V and 7 bases for J; bases not matched to a gene: 5.